This TCR beta chain was sequenced during a study of patients and donors after allogeneic stem cell transplantation. TCRdb reprocessed the RT-PCR reads via MiXCR and lists one record per CDR3 protein. This sample yields about 57,000 distinct CDR3 sequences, of which 10% to 15% are seen a single time; around 32% belongs to the top ten. The sequence was collected from a human donor who was either an allogeneic HSCT recipient or a stem cell or donor lymphocyte infusion donor (not recorded which). It is not recorded whose cells these are; they may come from a transplant donor. The sample comprised blood, either unsorted or a sorted T cell fraction (not recorded which).

CDR3 DNA sequence: TGCAGTGCTAGAGATCCAAAGACTAGCGGCTACGAGCAGTACTTC. Translated: CSARDPKTSGYEQYF. This chain links TRBV20-1 with TRBJ2-7; TRBD2 aligns across 9 bases. Germline loops: CDR1 DFQATT, CDR2 SNEGSKA (reference sequence). There are 15 residues in the CDR3. V trimming: 0 bases; J trimming: 3 bases; junction bases outside the gene matches: 6.